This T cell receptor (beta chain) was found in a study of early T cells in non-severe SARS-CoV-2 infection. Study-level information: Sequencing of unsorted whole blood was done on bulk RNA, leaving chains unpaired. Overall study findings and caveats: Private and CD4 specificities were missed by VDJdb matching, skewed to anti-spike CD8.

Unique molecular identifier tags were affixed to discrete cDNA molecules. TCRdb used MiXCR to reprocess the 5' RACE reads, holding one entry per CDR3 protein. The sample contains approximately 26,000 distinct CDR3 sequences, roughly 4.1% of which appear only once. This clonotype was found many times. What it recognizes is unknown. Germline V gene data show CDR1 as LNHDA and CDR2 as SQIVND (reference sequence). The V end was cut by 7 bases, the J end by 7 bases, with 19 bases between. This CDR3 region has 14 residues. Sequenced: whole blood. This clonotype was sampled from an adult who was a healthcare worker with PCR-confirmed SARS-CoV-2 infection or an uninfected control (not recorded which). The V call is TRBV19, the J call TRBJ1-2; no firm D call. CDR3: CASTPVTRTGGYTF. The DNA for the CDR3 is TGTGCCAGTACCCCCGTCACCAGGACGGGTGGCTACACCTTC.